Shown below are 32 T cell receptor beta chains from a single sample sequenced in a study of T-cell reconstitution after alpha-beta-depleted transplantation in children. TCRbeta library preparation incorporated unique molecular identifiers. In TCRdb, the PCR reads were re-called with MiXCR into one record per CDR3 protein. This table has approximately 130,000 distinct CDR3 sequences, 9.5% to 10% appearing once. The starting material was PBMCs, mostly from graft donor cells, obtained 180 days after TCRalphabeta/CD19-depleted stem cell transplant. The receptors originated from a girl less than two years old who had a stem cell transplant for combined immunodeficiency, so the T cells may come from the graft donor.

V gene TRBV5-1 combines with J gene TRBJ2-2; D unresolved. Germline V lookup: CDR1 SGHRS, CDR2 YFSETQ. This CDR3 is 17 amino acids long. V was pared by 0 bases and J by 0 bases, with 12 bases between. The CDR3 coding sequence is TGCGCCAGCAGCTTGGCTGGTCTAGGGACGAACACCGGGGAGCTGTTTTTT. It codes for CASSLAGLGTNTGELFF.

This clonotype was seen ten or more times. The chain is built from TRBV29-1 and TRBJ1-1; D gene ambiguous. V lost 4 bases and J 1 base, leaving 4 bases between the germline ends. The CDR3 length is 11 residues. The germline gives CDR1 SQVTM, CDR2 ANQGSEA. CDR3 in amino acids: CSVVGNTEAFF. In DNA form, the CDR3 reads TGCAGCGTTGTGGGGAACACTGAAGCTTTCTTT.

The sample holds a few counts of this clonotype. The chain is built from TRBV20-1 and TRBJ2-6; D call uncertain. V was shortened by 0 bases and J by 1 base, with 4 bases between the two germline ends. CDR1 and CDR2 from the germline V gene are DFQATT and SNEGSKA (reference sequence). The CDR3 is 14 amino acids. The CDR3: CSARDRSGANVLTF. The CDR3 nucleotides are TGCAGTGCTAGAGACCGATCTGGGGCCAACGTCCTGACTTTC.

This clonotype was seen only a few times. V and J are TRBV6-5 and TRBJ2-7; D unclear. Germline assignment: CDR1 MNHEY and CDR2 SVGAGI. V lost 5 bases, J lost 2 bases, and 10 bases lay in between. This CDR3 has 13 amino acids. CDR3 loop: CASSHEDTYEQYF. The CDR3 nucleotides read TGTGCCAGCAGTCACGAAGATACCTACGAGCAGTACTTC.

The chain couples TRBV5-1 to TRBJ2-7; TRBD1 might be the D (6 bases). The germline V gene encodes CDR1 SGHRS and CDR2 YFSETQ. The CDR3 is 15 amino acids. With 0 bases removed from V and 3 bases from J, the gap between germline ends came to 13 bases. The CDR3 region has the DNA TGCGCCAGCAGCTTGGGCTCTGGCAGGGGCTACGAGCAGTACTTC. Translating gives CASSLGSGRGYEQYF.

The CDR3 here is CSARRGGGSGTQYF. The CDR3 nucleotides are TGCAGTGCTAGGAGGGGGGGCGGATCTGGTACGCAGTATTTT. The V call is TRBV20-1, the J call TRBJ2-3; a weak D match, TRBD2 (7 bases). Germline CDR1 is DFQATT and CDR2 is SNEGSKA (reference sequence). The CDR3 is 14 amino acids. Between the trimmed V and J ends, which lost 3 bases and 8 bases, there was a span of 18 bases.

This clonotype was detected a few times. This chain uses TRBV20-1 with TRBJ2-1, with D hard to call. The V gene lost 0 bases and the J gene lost 9 bases, with 18 bases spanning the gap. From germline, CDR1 is DFQATT and CDR2 SNEGSKA (reference sequence). The CDR3 loop spans 15 amino acids. Here the CDR3 DNA reads TGCAGTGCTAGAGAGCCTCGGACCGGTATGGGTGAGCAGTTCTTC. The encoded protein is CSAREPRTGMGEQFF.

This clonotype has ten or more counts. V gene TRBV20-1 combines with J gene TRBJ2-5; the match to TRBD2 covers 8 bases. The CDR3 spans 13 residues. Trimming at V came to 2 bases and at J to 5 bases, leaving 4 bases not matched to a gene. Looked up from germline, CDR1 is DFQATT and CDR2 is SNEGSKA (reference sequence). Here the CDR3 reads CSARPGGTETQYF. Here the CDR3 DNA reads TGCAGTGCTAGACCGGGGGGGACGGAGACCCAGTACTTC.

This clonotype showed up just a few times. The rearrangement links TRBV2 to TRBJ2-2; TRBD1 is a possible D gene (6 bases). V was clipped by 2 bases and J by 1 base, with 8 bases between them. This CDR3 region has 15 residues. The germline V gene has CDR1 SNHLY and CDR2 FYNNEI. CDR3 nucleotide sequence: TGTGCCAGCAGTGAAAGCAGGGGGAACACCGGGGAGCTGTTTTTT. The encoded protein is CASSESRGNTGELFF.

The V call is TRBV9, the J call TRBJ1-2, with TRBD1 as a possible D gene (5 bases). The germline CDR1 and CDR2 sequences are SGDLS and YYNGEE. Trimming took 3 bases from V and 1 from J, leaving 7 bases between them. The CDR3 is made up of 13 amino acids. The chain's CDR3 is CASSADSNYGYTF. The CDR3 DNA follows: TGTGCCAGCAGCGCCGACAGTAACTATGGCTACACCTTC.

The chain carries TRBV19 and TRBJ1-5, with D perhaps matching TRBD1 (5 bases). The CDR3 contains 16 residues. Germline lookup yields CDR1 LNHDA and CDR2 SQIVND (reference sequence). The V gene lost 1 base and the J gene lost 0 bases, with 10 bases spanning the gap. The CDR3 DNA reads as TGTGCCAGTAGTATAGCAGGGACTGATAGCAATCAGCCCCAGCATTTT. Translation gives CASSIAGTDSNQPQHF.

This rearrangement joins TRBV20-1 to TRBJ2-1; 8 bases line up with TRBD2. Losses at the gene ends were 0 bases for V and 6 bases for J; bases not matched to a gene: 10. CDR1 and CDR2 (germline): DFQATT, SNEGSKA (reference sequence). The CDR3 is 16 amino acids. The DNA for the CDR3 is TGCAGTGCTAGAGATAGATTCGGACTAGCCCGCAATGAGCAGTTCTTC. Protein product: CSARDRFGLARNEQFF.

A few counts support this clonotype. The V and J genes are TRBV28 and TRBJ1-2, with D perhaps TRBD1 (6 bases). V was clipped by 4 bases and J by 4 bases, with 19 bases between them. The V gene's germline CDR1 is MDHEN and CDR2 SYDVKM. The CDR3 loop spans 16 amino acids. The CDR3 protein is CASSSPRGGIGYGYTF. The DNA of the CDR3 is TGTGCCAGCAGTTCCCCCCGGGGGGGCATCGGCTATGGCTACACCTTC.

This clonotype occurred a few times. This rearrangement joins TRBV20-1 to TRBJ2-1; the D gene is possibly TRBD2 (5 bases). The V gene lost 0 bases and the J gene lost 3 bases, with 18 bases spanning the gap. The length of the CDR3 is 17 residues. Germline CDR1 and CDR2: DFQATT and SNEGSKA (reference sequence). The CDR3, as DNA: TGCAGTGCTAGAGATCTCCTTCCGAGGGCGAACTACAATGAGCAGTTCTTC. Translation gives CSARDLLPRANYNEQFF.

V gene TRBV9 combines with J gene TRBJ1-1; D possibly corresponds to TRBD1 (5 bases). V lost 7 bases and J 0 bases, leaving 13 bases between the germline ends. The germline gives CDR1 SGDLS, CDR2 YYNGEE. This CDR3 comprises 14 residues. The CDR3 here is CASGSGGMNTEAFF. CDR3 coding DNA: TGTGCCAGCGGCAGCGGGGGAATGAACACTGAAGCTTTCTTT.

This clonotype was picked up a small number of times. The chain is built from TRBV29-1 and TRBJ2-1, with 7 bases identical to TRBD2. The CDR3 is 16 amino acids. Trimming at V came to 3 bases and at J to 4 bases, leaving 12 bases not matched to a gene. Germline CDR1 SQVTM, CDR2 ANQGSEA. CDR3 nucleotide sequence: TGCAGCGTTGAGGGGTGGGAGGGTTCTTTTTACAATGAGCAGTTCTTC. Protein product: CSVEGWEGSFYNEQFF.

V usage is TRBV4-1 and J usage is TRBJ2-1; 12 positions match TRBD2. The J segment lost 8 bases and the V segment lost 3 bases, leaving 8 bases of the junction unmatched. The germline V gene encodes CDR1 MGHRA and CDR2 YSYEKL. The CDR3 spans 16 residues. The chain's CDR3 is CASSHPLAGGAHEQFF. In nucleotides, the CDR3 is TGCGCCAGCAGCCACCCTCTAGCGGGGGGGGCTCATGAGCAGTTCTTC.

This clonotype came up a few times. The CDR3 here is CASSYSGGREQFF. The CDR3 nucleotides read TGTGCCAGCAGTTACTCAGGAGGACGGGAGCAGTTCTTC. This chain joins TRBV6-2 or TRBV6-3 and TRBJ2-1, with TRBD2 as a possible D gene (5 bases). Per germline, CDR1 MNHEY and CDR2 SVGEGT. V was clipped by 0 bases and J by 10 bases, with 10 bases between them. The CDR3 extends over 13 amino acids.

This clonotype has at least ten counts. The rearrangement joins TRBV7-9 to TRBJ2-7, with 9 bases aligning to TRBD1. The V gene's germline CDR1 is SEHNR and CDR2 FQNEAQ (reference sequence). The CDR3 has 15 residues. Trimming took 4 bases from V and 11 from J; bases not matched to a gene: 15. CDR3 region: CASSSMRDRAFGEYF. In DNA form, the CDR3 reads TGTGCCAGCAGCTCGATGCGGGACAGGGCGTTTGGGGAGTACTTC.

Details on this clonotype: The junction departs from the called germline gene at one end, perhaps through a read error. The V gene is TRBV5-6, the J gene TRBJ2-2; D may be TRBD2 (5 bases). Germline-derived CDR1 and CDR2 are SGHDT and YYEEEE. CDR3 length equals 16 residues. CDR3 DNA sequence: TGTGCCATCAGCTCCGGACTCGCGGGCGACACCGGGGAGCTGTTTTTT. Translation gives CAISSGLAGDTGELFF.

Only a few counts were recorded for this clonotype. This chain uses TRBV29-1 with TRBJ2-7; 10 nucleotides align to TRBD2. V trimming: 5 bases; J trimming: 2 bases; junction bases outside the gene matches: 9. Looked up from germline, CDR1 is SQVTM and CDR2 is ANQGSEA. The CDR3 is made up of 15 amino acids. The chain's CDR3 is CSVLAPSGGPYEQYF. DNA of the CDR3: TGCAGCGTTCTAGCGCCTAGCGGGGGTCCCTACGAGCAGTACTTC.

The CDR3 nucleotides are TGTGCCAGCAGCCGCGAGGCGGGGGCCTACGAGCAGTACTTC. It translates to CASSREAGAYEQYF. The rearrangement links TRBV5-4 to TRBJ2-7; 7 bases align to TRBD2. Germline loops: CDR1 SGHNT, CDR2 YYREEE (reference sequence). Trimming removed 4 bases from V and 2 bases from J; junction bases left unmatched: 6. CDR3 size: 14 residues.

V usage is TRBV7-9 and J usage is TRBJ1-4; 8 bases fit TRBD1. V trimming: 3 bases; J trimming: 5 bases; junction bases outside the gene matches: 14. Germline V lookup: CDR1 SEHNR, CDR2 FQNEAQ (reference sequence). The CDR3 sequence is 18 residues long. The CDR3 DNA follows: TGTGCCAGCAGCTTTCCTTTTCGATCGACAGGGGCAAATGAAAAACTGTTTTTT. It is translated as CASSFPFRSTGANEKLFF.

In this sample, this clonotype turned up a few times. V usage is TRBV19 and J usage is TRBJ2-7; D unclear. The germline CDR1 and CDR2 sequences are LNHDA and SQIVND (reference sequence). Trimming removed 8 bases at V and 3 bases at J, with 14 bases between. The CDR3 has 13 residues. The chain's CDR3 is CASSPSHLYEQYF. In DNA form, the CDR3 reads TGTGCCAGTTCTCCATCCCACCTCTACGAGCAGTACTTC. The full variable domain, rest sourced from reference TRBV19 and TRBJ2-7, is DGGITQSPKYLFRKEGQNVTLSCEQNLNHDAMYWYRQDPGQGLRLIYYSQIVNDFQKGDIAEGYSVSREKKESFPLTVTSAQKNPTAFYLCASSPSHLYEQYFGPGTRLTVT.

In this sample, this clonotype turned up a few times. The chain employs TRBV20-1 and TRBJ2-7; TRBD2 matches at 11 bases. CDR3 length equals 15 residues. V was clipped by 6 bases and J by 3 bases; unmatched bases: 10. CDR1 is DFQATT, CDR2 SNEGSKA, per germline (reference sequence). CDR3: CSARPLAGDIYEQYF. CDR3 DNA sequence: TGCAGTGCCAGACCACTAGCGGGAGATATCTACGAGCAGTACTTC.

This clonotype appeared many times. The rearrangement joins TRBV7-9 to TRBJ2-1; D not certain. Germline V CDR1 and CDR2: SEHNR, FQNEAQ (reference sequence). V lost 2 bases to trimming and J lost 3 bases, with 8 bases between them. This CDR3 has 14 amino acids. The CDR3 loop is CASSLRQVYNEQFF. The CDR3 DNA reads TGTGCCAGCAGCTTAAGGCAGGTCTACAATGAGCAGTTCTTC.

This clonotype appeared many times. The chain uses TRBV25-1 and TRBJ1-2, with 7 bases aligning to TRBD1. Germline V gene data show CDR1 as MGHDK and CDR2 as SYGVNS. The CDR3 spans 16 residues. V lost 1 base to trimming and J lost 4 bases; unmatched junction nucleotides: 9. This CDR3 reads CASSESRAGGLYGYTF. Written as DNA, the CDR3 is TGTGCCAGCAGTGAATCTAGGGCAGGGGGGCTCTATGGCTACACCTTC.

This clonotype was picked up a small number of times. Its ends do not fully match the called genes, so a read error is possible. The chain combines TRBV20-1 with TRBJ2-5; TRBD1 is a possible D gene (7 bases). The CDR3 totals 15 residues. Germline assignment: CDR1 DFQATT and CDR2 SNEGSKA (reference sequence). CDR3 DNA: TGCAGTGCTAGAGTCTTCCAGGGGGTCGGAGCGGGCCAATCCTTC. Translated, it gives CSARVFQGVGAGQSF.

This clonotype was observed many times. The rearrangement links TRBV28 to TRBJ1-4; TRBD1 might be the D (6 bases). Per germline, CDR1 MDHEN and CDR2 SYDVKM. Trimming removed 3 bases from V and 9 bases from J, with 11 bases in between. The CDR3 loop spans 13 amino acids. The CDR3 DNA sequence: TGTGCCAGCAGTTTGCAAGACAGGCAAAAACTGTTTTTT. Its translation: CASSLQDRQKLFF.

The rearrangement joins TRBV27 to TRBJ2-1; TRBD1 might be the D (5 bases). CDR1 is MNHEY, CDR2 SMNVEV, per germline (reference sequence). The CDR3 is made up of 14 amino acids. V was pared by 5 bases and J by 10 bases, with 18 bases between. The CDR3 loop reads CASSQKARVGEQFF. In DNA form, the CDR3 reads TGTGCCAGCAGTCAAAAGGCCAGGGTCGGGGAGCAGTTCTTC.

This clonotype appeared many times. The rearrangement links TRBV29-1 to TRBJ2-5; TRBD2 matches 9 bases. Germline V gene lookup returns CDR1 SQVTM and CDR2 ANQGSEA. The V segment lost 0 bases and the J segment 5 bases; nucleotides outside the gene matches: 13. This CDR3 spans 17 amino acids. The CDR3 sequence: CSVEDPKIAGDRETQYF. The CDR3, as DNA: TGCAGCGTTGAAGATCCCAAAATAGCGGGAGACCGGGAGACCCAGTACTTC.

The chain uses TRBV10-3 and TRBJ2-2; D tentatively reads TRBD1 or TRBD2 (5 bases each). CDR3 length: 16 amino acids. Germline V lookup: CDR1 ENHRY, CDR2 SYGVKD. The ends were cut back, 0 bases at V and 5 bases at J, with 13 bases in the middle. The CDR3 coding sequence is TGTGCCATCAGTGAGTCGGGGGTTAAAGGGACCGGGGAGCTGTTTTTT. It encodes CAISESGVKGTGELFF.